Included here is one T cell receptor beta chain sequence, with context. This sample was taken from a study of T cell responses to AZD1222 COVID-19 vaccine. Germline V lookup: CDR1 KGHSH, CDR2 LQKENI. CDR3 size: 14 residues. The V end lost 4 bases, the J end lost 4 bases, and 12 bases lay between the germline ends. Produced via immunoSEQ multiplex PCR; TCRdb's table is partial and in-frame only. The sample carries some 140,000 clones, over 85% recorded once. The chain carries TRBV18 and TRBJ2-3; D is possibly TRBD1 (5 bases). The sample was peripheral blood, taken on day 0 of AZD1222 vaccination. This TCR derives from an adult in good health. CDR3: CASSLMDTADTQYF. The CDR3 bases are TGTGCCAGCTCACTAATGGACACGGCAGATACGCAGTATTTT. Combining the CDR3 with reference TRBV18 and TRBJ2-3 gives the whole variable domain NAGVMQNPRHLVRRRGQEARLRCSPMKGHSHVYWYRQLPEEGLKFMVYLQKENIIDESGMPKERFSAEFPKEGPSILRIQQVVRGDSAAYFCASSLMDTADTQYFGPGTRLTVL.